This T cell receptor (beta chain) originates from a study of CD8+ T cells in alopecia areata. Across the study: For the treated group, dosing was oral tofacitinib at 5 to 10 mg twice daily. Dosing spanned 6 to 18 months on tofacitinib, then 6 months off drug. Severity in treated patients was scored by percentage of scalp area affected.

Sample treatment: oral pan-JAK inhibitor, 5-10 mg twice daily. Study-wide results and limits: Especially in alopecia totalis/universalis, lesional scalp showed greater clonality than normal scalp did.

The authors extracted RNA and reverse transcribed it into cDNA as the sequencing template. Produced via immunoSEQ multiplex PCR; TCRdb's table is partial and in-frame only. The table includes 150,000 or so clones, approximately 65% detected once. Comment on this clone: Its target is not known.

Sequencing was performed on CD4+ T cells sorted from blood, taken at week 4, from a patient treated with tofacitinib. This clonotype was obtained from a human donor with alopecia areata.

As DNA, the CDR3 is TGTGCCTGGAACATTGGCCCCTACAATGAGCAGTTCTTC. Its translation: CAWNIGPYNEQFF. This chain joins TRBV30 and TRBJ2-1; no clear D gene. V was clipped by 4 bases and J by 2 bases, with 9 bases between them. The CDR3 runs 13 residues. CDR1 and CDR2 from the germline V gene are GTSNPN and SVGIG (reference sequence).